The TCR beta chain described here comes from a study of blood T cell repertoires in COVID-19. Overall study: Italy, Spain and the United States were the sources of the convalescent and acute COVID-19 samples. The analysed material was cDNA or gDNA that came from T cells, B-cell-depleted T cells, or PBMCs.

Germline V CDR1 and CDR2: SEHNR, FQNEAQ (reference sequence). This CDR3 spans 13 amino acids. V gave up 5 bases and J gave up 8 bases, with 10 bases separating them. In the source study's methods: Amplifying reference gene primers gave estimates of nucleated cell counts. Here immunoSEQ multiplex PCR was the method, and the copy in TCRdb shows in-frame clones only, minus some. V and J calls and clone size are those listed in that table; D and trimming were worked out from the DNA. The sample carries approximately 320,000 clones, under 90% recorded once. The receptor comes from a woman in her twenties or thirties with COVID-19, enrolled during active disease. This chain uses TRBV7-9 with TRBJ1-6; D is possibly TRBD1 (6 bases). The specimen sequenced was peripheral blood. The CDR3 nucleotides read TGTGCCAGCAGCGTAACAGGGTATTCACCCCTCCACTTT. It is translated as CASSVTGYSPLHF.